The present T cell receptor (beta chain) was sequenced within a study of blood T cell repertoires in COVID-19. About the study: Acute and convalescent COVID-19 samples came from the United States, Italy and Spain. In each case, the material was cDNA or gDNA derived from T cells, B-cell-depleted T cells, or PBMCs.

Per the original methods: Reference gene primer amplification gave nucleated cell count estimates. Repertoires were generated with immunoSEQ multiplex PCR, while TCRdb's copy carries only in-frame clones and drops some. The D gene and trimming were derived from the DNA, and the V and J assignments and clone size from that table. The table lists a few hundred thousand clones, roughly nine tenths of them singletons. CDR1 and CDR2 from the germline V gene are WSHSY and SAAADI. This CDR3 contains 16 residues. V lost 5 bases and J lost 10; bases outside the gene matches: 13. Self-reported history from a screening survey and questionnaire set each donor's cohort.

The receptor was derived from a human donor in a cohort exposed to, infected with or recovered from COVID-19 (not recorded which). The donor label of this sample is uncertain. The chain is built from TRBV10-2 and TRBJ1-6; 8 bases are shared with TRBD1. Specimen: PBMCs or T cells enriched from blood (not recorded which). The CDR3 is CASSQNLQGGRSPLHF. CDR3 coding DNA: TGCGCCAGCAGTCAGAATCTACAGGGGGGTAGGTCACCCCTCCACTTT.